What follows is one TCR beta chain and its context. This clonotype was detected only a few times. Its antigen target is currently unknown. Per-base quality was not reported, and no clone a single base away is much larger than it. Receptor libraries were prepared by RACE. Sequencing used a NextSeq 500. Library preparation attached unique molecular identifiers to individual cDNA molecules for quantitative, reproducible TCR counting. From each blood RNA sample, both TCR alpha and TCR beta chains were sequenced. The study's own analysis went as follows. Samples had a median of roughly 99,000 TCRs, with a range from roughly 23,224 to 750,000. V, J and CDR3 annotation of the TCR reads was carried out using the Decombinator software suite. For PS versus PT1 abundance plots, all samples were subsampled to the same number of TCRs (28,000). Expanded TCRs were defined as absent before sensitization and observed at least eight times at the 2-week time point. TCRdb passed the public sequencing reads through fastp at Q25 and MiXCR, retaining productive beta sequences. When rows share a CDR3 protein, they turn into one entry using the most common DNA and genes. V and J calls and clone size were set by TCRdb, not the authors. The sample records about 80,000 distinct CDR3 sequences, 12% to 15% of which are singletons. 3.5% to 6% of the sample goes to the ten largest clones.

The sample's time point label, decoded: pre-sensitization, week 0. This specimen's treatment or condition label, interpreted: therapeutic diphenylcyclopropenone sensitization with weekly scalp DPC. At every patch-test visit, the blood draw took place before the patch test was put on. Patients were eligible if aged 18 to 70, diagnosed with alopecia and judged suitable for DPC therapy, and pregnant patients were excluded. Total RNA was extracted from unfractionated whole blood collected in Tempus Blood RNA tubes. This sample is drawn from a study of human T cells and chemical hapten exposure (dated by TCRdb to about 2021). Context from the whole study: For sensitization, 2% DPC in acetone was applied to a 2 cm by 2 cm area of upper inner arm skin. Around 30 alopecia patients provided blood for TCR sequencing at one to four time points (pre-sensitization, 2, 6 and 24 weeks). Weekly therapeutic DPC doses were additionally applied to the scalp of patients throughout the roughly 25-week study period. The mostly female patient cohort included alopecia areata with under or over 50% scalp involvement, alopecia totalis and alopecia universalis. Libraries were pooled for sequencing, and variation in per-sample TCR yields was attributed mainly to small differences in library volumes within the pool. Blood samples were taken from patients before sensitization (week 0) and at 2, 6 and about 24 weeks after DPC sensitization. The study tracked peripheral blood TCR repertoire changes in vivo during primary and secondary sensitization to the hapten diphenylcyclopropenone (DPC) in alopecia patients. Patch testing was performed on the upper back with Finn chambers containing 0.01% DPC, and the patch tests were scored after 6 days according to International Contact Dermatitis Research Group standards. Overall results and qualifications from the work: All patients had alopecia, a presumed autoimmune disease, so their immune response might differ from that of healthy individuals. Patch test score correlated positively with the number of PT1 expanded TCRs, reaching significance at thresholds 8, 16 and 32 but not at 4. No change with DPC sensitization was found in the number of TCRs above 1 in 1000 frequency, and no evidence of global repertoire structure alterations was found. Compared with pre-sensitization or healthy control sets, expanded TCRs formed significantly more large CDR3 similarity clusters, which is consistent with antigen-driven responses. After repeated subsampling, changes were observed in the strength of the expansion versus patch-test correlation and in the threshold at which the correlation became significant.

V has 5 bases trimmed and J has 5 bases trimmed; junction bases matching no gene number 8. The germline V gene gives CDR1 as MDHEN and CDR2 as SYDVKM. The CDR3 holds 15 amino acids from the cysteine to the phenylalanine. Solely the CDR3 DNA is kept, with 45 bases framed from the first base. The receptor's source is a woman aged 50 to 60 with alopecia areata. Some clones in this sample may be carry-over from other donors' samples. The specimen was whole blood, collected in connection with sensitization to the hapten diphenylcyclopropenone (DPC). Recombination joined TRBV28 with TRBJ2-3, and 9 junctional nucleotides match TRBD2. CDR3 loop: CASSPAGGPEDTQYF. The DNA is as follows: TGTGCCAGCAGTCCGGCGGGAGGGCCCGAAGATACGCAGTATTTT.